Below are 27 T cell receptor beta chains sequenced from a single sample in a study of shared clonotypes between healthy human individuals. The assay was immunoSEQ multiplex PCR, and TCRdb's table has in-frame clones only and misses some. The sample carries about 2.3 million clones, 85% to 95% recorded once. Sequencing was performed on naive CD4+ T cells from PBMCs. Specified subset: CD45RA+ positively selected. All receptors come from a man between 18 and 29 years old in good health. Some clones in this sample may be carry-over from other donors' samples.

The genes are TRBV7-9 and TRBJ2-2; 9 positions match TRBD1. This CDR3 contains 16 residues. Germline V CDR1 and CDR2: SEHNR, FQNEAQ (reference sequence). V gave up 7 bases and J gave up 5 bases; unmatched junction bases: 11. CDR3 DNA: TGTGCCAGCACCCCTTACCGGGACAGGGCAACCGGGGAGCTGTTTTTT. It encodes CASTPYRDRATGELFF.

CDR3 sequence reads: CASSHRTGGVYGYTF. Here the CDR3 DNA reads TGCGCCAGCAGCCATCGGACAGGGGGCGTCTATGGCTACACCTTC. The chain couples TRBV4-3 to TRBJ1-2; TRBD1 agrees at 11 bases. The CDR3 loop spans 15 amino acids. V shed 3 bases, J shed 4 bases, and the junction held 4 bases outside the gene matches. From germline, CDR1 is LGHNA and CDR2 YSLEER.

V and J are TRBV28 and TRBJ2-4; 8 bases align to TRBD1. Germline CDR1 and CDR2: MDHEN and SYDVKM. The CDR3 spans 21 residues. The V and J ends lost 5 bases and 1 base, in that order; junction bases with no gene match: 22. CDR3 bases: TGTGCCAGCAGTCCCCGGGGGTGGCAGGGGGCATCGTCAGCGGCCAAAAACATTCAGTACTTC. Its translation: CASSPRGWQGASSAAKNIQYF.

This chain connects TRBV7-2 to TRBJ2-3, with 10 bases aligning to TRBD2. From germline, CDR1 is SGHTA and CDR2 FQGNSA. Trimming cost V 0 bases and J 4 bases; bases outside gene matches: 7. The CDR3 is made up of 17 amino acids. This CDR3 is CASSLARASGSPDTQYF. The CDR3 region has the DNA TGTGCCAGCAGCTTAGCGCGGGCTAGCGGGAGTCCAGATACGCAGTATTTT.

A note on this clone: The same CDR3 arises from other DNA sequences in this sample as well. The gene calls are TRBV11-2 and TRBJ2-3, with a tentative D call TRBD2 (6 bases). The germline V gene has CDR1 SGHAT and CDR2 FQNNGV. V was trimmed by 5 bases and J by 0 bases, leaving 12 bases between them. This CDR3 has 15 residues. CDR3: CASSPRGASTDTQYF. In DNA, the CDR3 is TGTGCCAGCAGCCCGCGGGGCGCTAGCACAGATACGCAGTATTTT.

The J gene is TRBJ1-2, the V gene TRBV29-1; D may be TRBD1 (6 bases). There are 12 residues in the CDR3. Trimming left V 6 bases short and J 7 bases short, with 15 bases between. Germline CDR1 reads SQVTM; CDR2 reads ANQGSEA. CDR3 DNA sequence: TGCAGCGTAGGCTCGGGGGGCTCTGGCTACACCTTC. The encoded protein is CSVGSGGSGYTF.

This clone has just one count. The chain carries TRBV29-1 and TRBJ2-1, with 8 bases matching TRBD1. Germline CDR1 SQVTM, CDR2 ANQGSEA. V shed 6 bases and J 4 bases; nucleotides not matched to a gene: 8. The CDR3 spans 14 residues. The chain's CDR3 is CSVQRDRSYNEQFF. DNA for the CDR3: TGCAGCGTCCAGAGGGACAGGTCATACAATGAGCAGTTCTTC.

The rearrangement joins TRBV5-4 to TRBJ1-5; D is unclear. Trimming shortened V by 0 bases and J by 5 bases, and 9 bases separated the two germline ends. The CDR3 is made up of 14 amino acids. Per the germline V gene, CDR1 is SGHNT and CDR2 is YYREEE (reference sequence). The DNA for the CDR3 is TGTGCCAGCAGCTTGGATGGGCCCCATCAGCCCCAGCATTTT. Protein product: CASSLDGPHQPQHF.

The chain joins TRBV28 to TRBJ1-6; 7 bases are a match to TRBD1. The J segment lost 9 bases and the V segment lost 4 bases, leaving 9 bases of the junction unmatched. This CDR3 has 15 residues. Germline CDR1 reads MDHEN; CDR2 reads SYDVKM. The CDR3 protein is CASSSPTGASSPLHF. CDR3 nucleotides: TGTGCCAGCAGTTCCCCAACAGGGGCCTCTTCACCCCTCCACTTT.

The J gene is TRBJ2-7, the V gene TRBV7-2, with D perhaps TRBD1 or TRBD2 (5 bases each). Trimming stripped 5 bases from V and 7 bases from J, with 15 bases between. CDR1 SGHTA and CDR2 FQGNSA come from the germline V gene. The CDR3 runs 13 residues. This CDR3 is CASSPGTAAEQYF. CDR3 DNA: TGTGCCAGCAGCCCGGGGACGGCCGCGGAGCAGTACTTC.

The V gene is TRBV29-1, the J gene TRBJ1-1; possibly TRBD1 for D (5 bases). Germline-derived CDR1 and CDR2 are SQVTM and ANQGSEA. V lost 4 bases and J lost 6, with 15 bases in between. CDR3 size: 13 residues. CDR3: CSVARALRPEAFF. In DNA, the CDR3 is TGCAGCGTTGCCAGGGCCCTGCGCCCTGAAGCTTTCTTT. The variable domain in full, with the rest retrieved from reference TRBV29-1 and TRBJ1-1, is SAVISQKPSRDICQRGTSLTIQCQVDSQVTMMFWYRQQPGQSLTLIATANQGSEATYESGFVIDKFPISRPNLTFSTLTVSNMSPEDSSIYLCSVARALRPEAFFGQGTRLTVV.

Notes on this clone: The sample contains more than one DNA sequence encoding this CDR3. The chain has TRBV10-3 and TRBJ2-7; possibly TRBD1 for D (6 bases). V lost 6 bases to trimming and J lost 7 bases, with 22 bases between them. The CDR3 runs 15 residues. The germline CDR1 and CDR2 sequences are ENHRY and SYGVKD. For the CDR3, the DNA is TGTGCCATCAGGGAATCGGGACACCGAAGACAAGAGCAGTACTTC. Translating it yields CAIRESGHRRQEQYF.

The chain links TRBV7-3 to TRBJ2-1; 13 nucleotides line up with TRBD2. The CDR3 runs to 16 residues. Trimming at V came to 6 bases and at J to 8 bases, leaving 10 bases not matched to a gene. CDR1 and CDR2 from the germline V gene are SGHTA and FQGTGA. CDR3 in amino acids: CASSYRTSGSKHEQFF. CDR3 bases: TGTGCCAGCAGTTACCGGACTAGCGGGAGCAAGCATGAGCAGTTCTTC.

The gene calls are TRBV5-1 and TRBJ2-1; TRBD2 matches at 13 bases. The V gene end was trimmed by 2 bases and the J gene end by 12 bases; junction bases not matched to a gene: 8. CDR1 and CDR2 from the germline V gene are SGHRS and YFSETQ. The CDR3 has 15 amino acids. CDR3 amino acids: CASSFDGLAGERQFF. The CDR3 DNA is TGCGCCAGCAGCTTTGATGGACTAGCGGGAGAAAGGCAGTTCTTC.

This chain joins TRBV11-3 and TRBJ2-1; tentatively, D is TRBD2 (6 bases). The germline V gene has CDR1 SGHNT and CDR2 YENEEA. Trimming left V 7 bases short and J 7 bases short, with 20 bases between. The CDR3 runs 15 residues. In nucleotides, the CDR3 is TGTGCCAGCACCACGGCGGGACGGAGTTTAAATGAGCAGTTCTTC. Translated, it gives CASTTAGRSLNEQFF.

The chain links TRBV6-5 to TRBJ2-5, with D perhaps matching TRBD1 or TRBD2 (6 bases each). Trimming pared 5 bases from V and 4 bases from J, leaving 17 bases between. The CDR3 consists of 15 residues. Germline V gene lookup returns CDR1 MNHEY and CDR2 SVGAGI. The CDR3 nucleotides read TGTGCCAGCAGTATTTACGGGGGCACGGGAGAGACCCAGTACTTC. Translated, it gives CASSIYGGTGETQYF.

This clone occurred once. The chain joins TRBV5-1 to TRBJ2-2; D possibly matches TRBD1 or TRBD2 (5 bases each). This CDR3 has 16 residues. Looked up from germline, CDR1 is SGHRS and CDR2 is YFSETQ. V dropped 5 bases and J dropped 1 base, with 15 bases sitting between them. CDR3 DNA: TGCGCCAGCAGTCCCCTCGGGGCGGGGAACACCGGGGAGCTGTTTTTT. Encoded protein: CASSPLGAGNTGELFF.

This rearrangement joins TRBV5-1 to TRBJ2-1; D gene ambiguous. The V end lost 1 base, the J end lost 2 bases, and 7 bases lay between the germline ends. In germline, CDR1 is SGHRS, CDR2 YFSETQ. This CDR3 spans 14 amino acids. CDR3 nucleotides: TGCGCCAGCAGCTTGTCGACTCCCTACAATGAGCAGTTCTTC. Translating gives CASSLSTPYNEQFF.

CDR3 loop: CASSLVGQGATEAFF. The CDR3, as DNA: TGTGCCAGCAGCTTAGTCGGACAGGGGGCCACTGAAGCTTTCTTT. V usage is TRBV7-2 and J usage is TRBJ1-1; 11 bases are a match to TRBD1. CDR1 SGHTA and CDR2 FQGNSA come from the germline V gene. V dropped 1 base and J dropped 4; count of bases not matched to a gene: 2. The length of the CDR3 is 15 residues.

This chain connects TRBV30 to TRBJ1-5; D is uncertain. CDR1 and CDR2 from the germline V gene are GTSNPN and SVGIG (reference sequence). V lost 1 base and J 3 bases, leaving 7 bases between the germline ends. CDR3 length: 13 amino acids. The CDR3 DNA reads as TGTGCCTGGAGTGCCAACCTCAATCAGCCCCAGCATTTT. Amino acid sequence: CAWSANLNQPQHF.

The V and J genes are TRBV10-2 and TRBJ2-6; 9 bases match TRBD1. Trimming cost V 8 bases and J 0 bases; bases outside gene matches: 14. This CDR3 spans 19 amino acids. Germline lookup yields CDR1 WSHSY and CDR2 SAAADI. The DNA of the CDR3 is TGCGCCAGCCAACCGGGACAGGGTTACCCTATCTCTGGGGCCAACGTCCTGACTTTC. Protein: CASQPGQGYPISGANVLTF.

Written as DNA, the CDR3 is TGCGCCAGCAGCTTGGCTACAGGGGACATGGGGGAGCTGTTTTTT. Encoded protein: CASSLATGDMGELFF. V usage is TRBV5-1 and J usage is TRBJ2-2, with 7 bases aligning to TRBD1. Trimming removed 0 bases from V and 8 bases from J; junction bases left unmatched: 7. Germline loops: CDR1 SGHRS, CDR2 YFSETQ. This CDR3 has 15 amino acids.

The chain recombines TRBV5-5 with TRBJ1-5; D is uncertain. The V and J ends lost 2 bases and 5 bases respectively, with 14 bases between them. The CDR3 consists of 15 residues. Germline CDR1 and CDR2: SGHKS and YYEKEE (reference sequence). In nucleotides, the CDR3 is TGTGCCAGCAGCTTCAGCCTGACAACCGATCAGCCCCAGCATTTT. Translation gives CASSFSLTTDQPQHF.

The chain employs TRBV4-3 and TRBJ2-7; 7 bases line up with TRBD1. The CDR3 totals 14 residues. The V segment lost 4 bases and the J segment 6 bases; nucleotides outside the gene matches: 9. The germline gives CDR1 LGHNA, CDR2 YSLEER. The DNA for the CDR3 is TGCGCCAGCAGCCCCTCTTCCACAGGGGTCGAGCAGTACTTC. Amino acids: CASSPSSTGVEQYF.

This sequence joins TRBV18 and TRBJ1-4; possible D gene TRBD1, 6 bases. Trimming removed 3 bases at V and 6 bases at J, with 8 bases between. This CDR3 region has 13 residues. CDR1 is KGHSH and CDR2 is LQKENI in the germline V gene. CDR3 in DNA: TGTGCCAGCTCACCGGACAGACATGAAAAACTGTTTTTT. Translated: CASSPDRHEKLFF.

The rearrangement joins TRBV4-1 to TRBJ1-3; D uncertain. In germline, CDR1 is MGHRA, CDR2 YSYEKL. Trimming left V 0 bases short and J 8 bases short, with 17 bases between. The CDR3 consists of 16 residues. The CDR3 bases are TGCGCCAGCAGCCAAGAGGCTTGGGGTAAACGGGACACCATATATTTT. It specifies CASSQEAWGKRDTIYF.

The V gene is TRBV27, the J gene TRBJ2-6; D may be TRBD2 (5 bases). This CDR3 contains 17 residues. Per germline, CDR1 MNHEY and CDR2 SMNVEV (reference sequence). V gave up 2 bases and J gave up 4 bases, with 15 bases separating them. The DNA for the CDR3 is TGTGCCAGCAGTTTAGGGGTCGGGGTGTGGGGGGCCAACGTCCTGACTTTC. Its translation: CASSLGVGVWGANVLTF.